This TCR beta chain emerged from a study of technical replicates of blood from several donors. Assay: immunoSEQ multiplex PCR; the TCRdb copy retains only in-frame clones and omits some. The top ten clones hold 0.26% of a sample with 80,000 to 95,000 clones, around 94% of them seen once. CDR3 length: 12 amino acids. Germline V lookup: CDR1 SGHVS, CDR2 FQNEAQ. V shed 5 bases and J 7 bases; nucleotides not matched to a gene: 3. The sample consisted of T cells isolated from PBMCs. V gene TRBV7-8 combines with J gene TRBJ1-2, with 8 nucleotides matching TRBD1. The receptor was isolated from a human donor in good health. Here the CDR3 reads CASSPGTGGYTF. For the CDR3, the DNA is TGTGCCAGCAGCCCCGGGACAGGTGGCTACACCTTC.